One and the same sample provided the 21 T cell receptor beta chains below, sequenced in a study of cytomegalovirus exposure and HLA in healthy donors. The PCR was carried out with 60 Vbeta primers and 13 Jbeta primers. Clones were read by immunoSEQ multiplex PCR, and TCRdb kept only the in-frame ones, dropping some. The sample has tens of thousands of clones; around 74% are singletons. The sample comprised PBMCs. The source is a young woman in good health and CMV-seropositive.

This CDR3 reads CASSPGQGPGYTF. CDR3 nucleotides: TGTGCCAGCAGCCCCGGACAGGGTCCTGGCTACACCTTC. The V call is TRBV28, the J call TRBJ1-2; 8 bases match TRBD1. J was trimmed by 7 bases and V by 6 bases; bases with no gene match: 7. Germline V gives CDR1 MDHEN, CDR2 SYDVKM. The CDR3 is 13 residues long.

This chain joins TRBV5-4 and TRBJ1-4; TRBD1 matches at 8 bases. Germline CDR1 reads SGHNT; CDR2 reads YYREEE (reference sequence). CDR3 length equals 15 residues. V was clipped by 4 bases and J by 4 bases; unmatched bases: 6. The CDR3 reads CASSITGGINEKLFF. CDR3 bases: TGTGCCAGCAGCATAACAGGGGGTATTAATGAAAAACTGTTTTTT. The variable domain in full, completed from reference TRBV5-4 and TRBJ1-4, reads ETGVTQSPTHLIKTRGQQVTLRCSSQSGHNTVSWYQQALGQGPQFIFQYYREEENGRGNFPPRFSGLQFPNYSSELNVNALELDDSALYLCASSITGGINEKLFFGSGTQLSVL.

CDR3 nucleotides: TGCGCCAGCAGCTTGCCGTCGAGCGATACGCAGTATTTT. Translation: CASSLPSSDTQYF. V usage is TRBV5-1 and J usage is TRBJ2-3; D gene uncertain. The germline V gene has CDR1 SGHRS and CDR2 YFSETQ. This CDR3 is built from 13 residues. With 1 base removed from V and 6 bases from J, the gap between germline ends came to 9 bases.

V usage is TRBV28 and J usage is TRBJ2-5; D remains ambiguous. Germline CDR1 is MDHEN and CDR2 is SYDVKM. V was clipped by 7 bases and J by 2 bases, with 11 bases between them. The CDR3 sequence is 13 residues long. The CDR3 sequence is CASMRGFQETQYF. The CDR3 region has the DNA TGTGCCAGCATGAGAGGCTTTCAAGAGACCCAGTACTTC.

The genes are TRBV9 and TRBJ1-5; 8 bases line up with TRBD1. This CDR3 is built from 15 residues. CDR1 is SGDLS and CDR2 is YYNGEE in the germline V gene. J was trimmed by 7 bases and V by 0 bases; bases with no gene match: 6. CDR3 loop: CASSVGGDRGQPQHF. The DNA of the CDR3 is TGTGCCAGCAGCGTAGGAGGAGACAGGGGACAGCCCCAGCATTTT.

In its sample, this clone was seen a few times. V gene TRBV5-1 combines with J gene TRBJ2-1; 9 bases are shared with TRBD2. With V trimmed by 2 bases and J by 8 bases, 2 bases remained unmatched. This CDR3 has 13 residues. CDR1 SGHRS and CDR2 YFSETQ come from the germline V gene. The CDR3 loop reads CASSFSGSDEQFF. The CDR3 DNA reads TGCGCCAGCAGCTTTAGCGGGAGCGATGAGCAGTTCTTC.

In nucleotides, the CDR3 is TGTGCCAGCAGTGAGAACAGGGAGTACAATGAGCAGTTCTTC. The encoded protein is CASSENREYNEQFF. This rearrangement joins TRBV2 to TRBJ2-1, with a possible D match to TRBD1 (6 bases). V lost 3 bases and J lost 4, with 10 bases in between. The CDR3 contains 14 residues. Germline V gene lookup returns CDR1 SNHLY and CDR2 FYNNEI.

The chain couples TRBV6-5 to TRBJ1-1; TRBD1 matches 7 bases. The CDR3 is 15 amino acids. Trimming removed 6 bases from V and 0 bases from J; junction bases left unmatched: 7. Germline-derived CDR1 and CDR2 are MNHEY and SVGAGI. The CDR3 nucleotides read TGTGCCAGCAGCCAGGGGGGTAAAATGAACACTGAAGCTTTCTTT. It translates to CASSQGGKMNTEAFF.

The chain carries TRBV5-6 and TRBJ2-7, with a tentative D call TRBD1 (6 bases). The length of the CDR3 is 16 residues. CDR1 SGHDT and CDR2 YYEEEE come from the germline V gene. Trimming shortened V by 2 bases and J by 2 bases, and 17 bases separated the two germline ends. As DNA, the CDR3 is TGTGCCAGCAGCTTAACCGCCCGGACAGAGACCTACGAGCAGTACTTC. It specifies CASSLTARTETYEQYF.

DNA for the CDR3: TGCAGTGCTAGAGATCTCCCTGAAGCTTTCTTT. It is translated as CSARDLPEAFF. The rearrangement uses TRBV20-1 and TRBJ1-1; D uncertain. V lost 0 bases and J lost 6, with 5 bases in between. This CDR3 has 11 amino acids. Germline CDR1 and CDR2: DFQATT and SNEGSKA (reference sequence).

V gene TRBV30 combines with J gene TRBJ2-3, with D possibly matching TRBD1 (6 bases). Germline assignment: CDR1 GTSNPN and CDR2 SVGIG (reference sequence). This CDR3 spans 21 amino acids. V was shortened by 4 bases and J by 0 bases, with 32 bases between the two germline ends. CDR3 sequence (DNA): TGTGCCTGGACGCCGCCCACTGATGGACCGGGACAACCGACGAGCACAGATACGCAGTATTTT. Protein: CAWTPPTDGPGQPTSTDTQYF.

The CDR3 region is CASSLAGGPSPHEQFF. CDR3 coding DNA: TGTGCCAGCAGCTTAGCGGGAGGGCCATCCCCACATGAGCAGTTCTTC. The chain joins TRBV7-2 to TRBJ2-1, with TRBD2 matching over 7 bases. The J segment lost 8 bases and the V segment lost 0 bases, leaving 10 bases of the junction unmatched. The CDR3 is 16 residues long. CDR1 and CDR2 (germline): SGHTA, FQGNSA.

This clone was detected ten times or more. The rearrangement links TRBV5-1 to TRBJ2-7, with 9 bases identical to TRBD1. CDR1 and CDR2 from the germline V gene are SGHRS and YFSETQ. With V trimmed by 4 bases and J by 6 bases, 11 bases remained unmatched. The CDR3 is made up of 15 amino acids. CDR3 residues: CASSEPGQGSGEQYF. CDR3 nucleotides: TGCGCCAGCAGCGAACCGGGACAGGGATCGGGCGAGCAGTACTTC.

This clone was detected a few times. The J gene is TRBJ2-1, the V gene TRBV5-1, with 7 bases aligning to TRBD2. The CDR3 has 14 amino acids. Germline CDR1 SGHRS, CDR2 YFSETQ. The V gene end was trimmed by 2 bases and the J gene end by 8 bases; junction bases not matched to a gene: 7. CDR3 bases: TGCGCCAGCAGCTTCTCTAGCGGTGGGTATGAGCAGTTCTTC. Its protein product is CASSFSSGGYEQFF.

This clone was seen once. The genes are TRBV7-9 and TRBJ1-2; TRBD1 might be the D (5 bases). The CDR3 length is 14 residues. Trimming took off 1 base at V and 1 base at J, with 7 bases between the two ends. CDR1 and CDR2 (germline): SEHNR, FQNEAQ (reference sequence). CDR3 region: CASSLGQGNYGYTF. In DNA, the CDR3 is TGTGCCAGCAGCTTAGGGCAGGGTAACTATGGCTACACCTTC.

The chain couples TRBV6-6 to TRBJ2-7; possible D gene TRBD2, 6 bases. From germline, CDR1 is MNHNY and CDR2 SVGAGI (reference sequence). This CDR3 comprises 13 residues. The DNA of the CDR3 is TGTGCAGGCGCGGAGGGACCCAACTACGAGCAGTACTTC. Translating it yields CAGAEGPNYEQYF.

The chain links TRBV29-1 to TRBJ2-3; D is perhaps TRBD2 (6 bases). The germline CDR1 and CDR2 sequences are SQVTM and ANQGSEA. The length of the CDR3 is 12 residues. Between the trimmed V and J ends, which lost 2 bases and 6 bases, there was a span of 9 bases. CDR3 in amino acids: CSVEPGGDTQYF. In DNA form, the CDR3 reads TGCAGCGTTGAACCTGGGGGGGATACGCAGTATTTT.

The gene calls are TRBV14 and TRBJ1-1; unclear D gene. Trimming took off 2 bases at V and 1 base at J, with 5 bases between the two ends. Germline V gene lookup returns CDR1 SGHDN and CDR2 FVKESK. CDR3 length equals 13 residues. The CDR3 nucleotides read TGTGCCAGCAGCCAATATAGGAACACTGAAGCTTTCTTT. It codes for CASSQYRNTEAFF.

This rearrangement joins TRBV7-9 to TRBJ2-7, with 8 nucleotides matching TRBD2. This CDR3 comprises 14 residues. From germline, CDR1 is SEHNR and CDR2 FQNEAQ (reference sequence). J gave up 4 bases and V 2 bases, and 4 bases lay outside the gene matches. CDR3 sequence reads: CASSLSGREYEQYF. The CDR3, as DNA: TGTGCCAGCAGCTTAAGCGGGAGAGAGTACGAGCAGTACTTC.

The chain employs TRBV20-1 and TRBJ1-2; 9 bases map to TRBD1. The V and J ends lost 6 bases and 6 bases, in that order; junction bases with no gene match: 2. The CDR3 is 11 residues long. In germline, CDR1 is DFQATT, CDR2 SNEGSKA (reference sequence). The CDR3 loop is CSAGQGNGYTF. The CDR3 DNA follows: TGCAGTGCCGGACAGGGGAATGGCTACACCTTC.

The chain employs TRBV6-1 and TRBJ2-1, with D tentatively TRBD2 (6 bases). Per germline, CDR1 MNHNS and CDR2 SASEGT. This CDR3 is built from 16 residues. Trimming left V 4 bases short and J 0 bases short, with 13 bases between. The CDR3 DNA reads as TGTGCCAGCAGTGGGGGACTTCCTAGCTCCTACAATGAGCAGTTCTTC. Its protein product is CASSGGLPSSYNEQFF.